This TCR beta chain was recovered during a study of beta chain features in type 1 diabetes. With regard to this clone: Its antigen remains unknown.

General study results and limits: Among patients, naive, central memory and Treg TCRB repertoires appeared more similar than among healthy donors. Whether TCRB rearrangement is influenced by HLA type went unresolved here. Reduced insertions and increased deletions marked VDJ junctions in type 1 diabetes patients. PCR might preferentially amplify shorter templates, equally in patients and controls.

Reverse transcription of all isolated RNA meant that expressed TCRB transcripts were sequenced. Using immunoSEQ multiplex PCR, the repertoire was profiled, and TCRdb retains in-frame clones only, with some absent. Of fewer than 250,000 clones listed, about 70% are singletons. V was pared by 5 bases and J by 2 bases, with 13 bases between. This CDR3 comprises 14 residues. Germline V gene sequence: CDR1 GTSNPN, CDR2 SVGIG (reference sequence). Sequencing was done on a sample of naive CD4+ T cells from blood. This TCR was recovered from a man aged 25-45 years in good health. The V call is TRBV30, the J call TRBJ1-5; D is undetermined. The CDR3 nucleotides read TGTGCCTGGTCCGCCGGAACCGGCAATCAGCCCCAGCATTTT. It codes for CAWSAGTGNQPQHF. Looking up the rest from reference TRBV30 and TRBJ1-5 gives the full variable domain: SQTIHQWPATLVQPVGSPLSLECTVEGTSNPNLYWYRQAAGRGLQLLFYSVGIGQISSEVPQNLSASRPQDRQFILSSKKLLLSDSGFYLCAWSAGTGNQPQHFGDGTRLSIL.